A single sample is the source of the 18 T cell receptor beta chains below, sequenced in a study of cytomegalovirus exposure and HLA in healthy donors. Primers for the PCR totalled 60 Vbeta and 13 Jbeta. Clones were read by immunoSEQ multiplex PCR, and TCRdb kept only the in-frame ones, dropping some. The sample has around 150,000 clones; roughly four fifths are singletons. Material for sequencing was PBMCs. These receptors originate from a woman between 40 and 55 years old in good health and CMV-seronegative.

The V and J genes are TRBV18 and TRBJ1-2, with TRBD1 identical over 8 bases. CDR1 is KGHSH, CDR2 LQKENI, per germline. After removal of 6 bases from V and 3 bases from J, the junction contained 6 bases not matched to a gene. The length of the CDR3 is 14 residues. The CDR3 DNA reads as TGTGCCAGCTCCCTAGGACAGGGTGACTATGGCTACACCTTC. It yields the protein CASSLGQGDYGYTF.

The CDR3: CASSRVAGGGQEQFF. The CDR3 DNA reads as TGCGCCAGCAGCCGTGTAGCGGGGGGGGGTCAGGAGCAGTTCTTC. This chain joins TRBV4-1 and TRBJ2-1; 11 positions match TRBD2. J was trimmed by 10 bases and V by 4 bases; bases with no gene match: 9. The V gene's germline CDR1 is MGHRA and CDR2 YSYEKL. CDR3 length equals 15 residues.

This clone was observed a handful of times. The CDR3 loop is CASTSNLGGSYTEAFF. The CDR3 coding sequence is TGTGCCAGCACCTCTAACCTCGGAGGGAGCTACACTGAAGCTTTCTTT. The chain is built from TRBV2 and TRBJ1-1; D is unclear. This CDR3 is 16 amino acids long. Germline V gene sequence: CDR1 SNHLY, CDR2 FYNNEI. The V and J ends lost 7 bases and 3 bases respectively, with 21 bases between them.

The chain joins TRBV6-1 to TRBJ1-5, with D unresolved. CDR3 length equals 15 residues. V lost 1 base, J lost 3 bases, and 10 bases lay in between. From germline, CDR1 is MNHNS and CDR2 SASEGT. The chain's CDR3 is CASSEVRAHNQPQHF. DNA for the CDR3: TGTGCCAGCAGTGAAGTGAGAGCTCACAATCAGCCCCAGCATTTT.

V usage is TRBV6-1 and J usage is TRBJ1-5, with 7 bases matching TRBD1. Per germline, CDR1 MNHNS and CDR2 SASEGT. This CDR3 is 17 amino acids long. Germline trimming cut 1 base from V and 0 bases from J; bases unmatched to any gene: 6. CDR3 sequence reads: CASSEVGTVASNQPQHF. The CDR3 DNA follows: TGTGCCAGCAGTGAAGTTGGGACAGTGGCTAGCAATCAGCCCCAGCATTTT.

The CDR3 DNA reads TGCGCCAGCAGCCGAAGCGCAGGGGGCAATCAGCCCCAGCATTTT. Amino acid sequence: CASSRSAGGNQPQHF. This chain joins TRBV5-1 and TRBJ1-5, with a tentative D call TRBD1 (6 bases). The CDR3 spans 15 residues. Trimming left V 4 bases short and J 2 bases short, with 13 bases between. The germline gives CDR1 SGHRS, CDR2 YFSETQ. Full variable domain (remainder filled in from reference TRBV5-1 and TRBJ1-5): KAGVTQTPRYLIKTRGQQVTLSCSPISGHRSVSWYQQTPGQGLQFLFEYFSETQRNKGNFPGRFSGRQFSNSRSEMNVSTLELGDSALYLCASSRSAGGNQPQHFGDGTRLSIL.

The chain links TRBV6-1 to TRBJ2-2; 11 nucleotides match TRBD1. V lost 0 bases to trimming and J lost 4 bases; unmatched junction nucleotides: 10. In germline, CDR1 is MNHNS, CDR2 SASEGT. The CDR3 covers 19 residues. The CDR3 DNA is TGTGCCAGCAGTGAAGCGCAGGGGACAGGGGGGAGGGTCACCGGGGAGCTGTTTTTT. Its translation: CASSEAQGTGGRVTGELFF.

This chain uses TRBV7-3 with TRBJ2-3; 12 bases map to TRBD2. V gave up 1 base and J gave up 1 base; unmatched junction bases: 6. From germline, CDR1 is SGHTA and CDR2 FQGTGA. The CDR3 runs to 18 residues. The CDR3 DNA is TGTGCCAGCAGCTTAAAAGGGCTAGCGGGGGGGGGCACAGATACGCAGTATTTT. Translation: CASSLKGLAGGGTDTQYF.

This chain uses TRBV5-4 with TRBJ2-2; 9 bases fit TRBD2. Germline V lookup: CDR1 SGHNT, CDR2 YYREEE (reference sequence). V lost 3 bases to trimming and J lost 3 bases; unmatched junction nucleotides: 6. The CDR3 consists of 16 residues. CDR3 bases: TGTGCCAGCAGCTCAGAGCGGGGGGCCGACACCGGGGAGCTGTTTTTT. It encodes CASSSERGADTGELFF.

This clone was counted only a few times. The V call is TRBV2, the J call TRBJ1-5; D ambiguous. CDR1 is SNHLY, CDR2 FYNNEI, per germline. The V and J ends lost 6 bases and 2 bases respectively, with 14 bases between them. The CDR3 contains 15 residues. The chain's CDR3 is CASSPGEEGNQPQHF. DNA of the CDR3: TGTGCCAGCAGCCCCGGGGAGGAGGGCAATCAGCCCCAGCATTTT.

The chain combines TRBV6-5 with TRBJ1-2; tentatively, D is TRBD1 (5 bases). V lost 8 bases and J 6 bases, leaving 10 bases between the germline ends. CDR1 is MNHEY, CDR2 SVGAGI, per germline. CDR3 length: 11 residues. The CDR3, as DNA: TGTGCCAGCGGTCAGGGTAATGGCTACACCTTC. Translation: CASGQGNGYTF.

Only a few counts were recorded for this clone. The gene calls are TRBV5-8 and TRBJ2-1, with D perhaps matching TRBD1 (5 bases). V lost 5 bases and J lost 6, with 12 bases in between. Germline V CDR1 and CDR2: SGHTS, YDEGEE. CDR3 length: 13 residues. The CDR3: CASSPAGSNEQFF. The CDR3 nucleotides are TGTGCCAGCAGTCCAGCAGGGTCCAATGAGCAGTTCTTC.

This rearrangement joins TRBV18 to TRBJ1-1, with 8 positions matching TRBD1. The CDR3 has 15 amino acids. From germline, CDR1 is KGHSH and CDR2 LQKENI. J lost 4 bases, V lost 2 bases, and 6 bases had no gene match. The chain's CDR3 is CASSPYSQGGTEAFF. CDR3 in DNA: TGTGCCAGCTCACCATATTCACAGGGGGGCACTGAAGCTTTCTTT.

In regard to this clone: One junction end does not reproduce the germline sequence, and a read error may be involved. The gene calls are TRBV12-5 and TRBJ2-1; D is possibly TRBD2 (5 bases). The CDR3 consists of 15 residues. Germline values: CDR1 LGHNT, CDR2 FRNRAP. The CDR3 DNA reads TGTACTAGTGGTTTGGAACGGACTCCCGACAATGAGCAGTTCTTC. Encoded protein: CTSGLERTPDNEQFF.

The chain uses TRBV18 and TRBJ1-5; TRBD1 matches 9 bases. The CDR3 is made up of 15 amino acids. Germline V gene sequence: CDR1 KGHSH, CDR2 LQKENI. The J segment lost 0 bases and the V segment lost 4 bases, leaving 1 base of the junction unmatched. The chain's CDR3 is CASSRTGVSNQPQHF. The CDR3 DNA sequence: TGTGCCAGCTCACGGACAGGGGTTAGCAATCAGCCCCAGCATTTT.

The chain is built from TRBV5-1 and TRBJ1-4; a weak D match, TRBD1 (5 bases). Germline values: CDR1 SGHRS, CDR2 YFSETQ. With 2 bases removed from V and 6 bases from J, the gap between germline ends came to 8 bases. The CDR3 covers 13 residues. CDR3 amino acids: CASSFRGYEKLFF. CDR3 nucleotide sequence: TGCGCCAGCAGCTTTAGGGGATATGAAAAACTGTTTTTT.

CDR3 residues: CASDGERQAEAFF. CDR3 bases: TGTGCCAGCGACGGCGAGCGGCAGGCTGAAGCTTTCTTT. V usage is TRBV18 and J usage is TRBJ1-1, with unresolved D. Germline V gene sequence: CDR1 KGHSH, CDR2 LQKENI. This CDR3 spans 13 amino acids. V dropped 8 bases and J dropped 6 bases, with 16 bases sitting between them.

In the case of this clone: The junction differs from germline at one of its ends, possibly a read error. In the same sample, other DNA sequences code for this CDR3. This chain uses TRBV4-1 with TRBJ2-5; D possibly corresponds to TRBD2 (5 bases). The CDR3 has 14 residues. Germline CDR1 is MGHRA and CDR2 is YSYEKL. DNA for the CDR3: TGTGCCAGCAGCCAAGATACGGGGTGGGAGACCCAGTACTTC. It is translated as CASSQDTGWETQYF.